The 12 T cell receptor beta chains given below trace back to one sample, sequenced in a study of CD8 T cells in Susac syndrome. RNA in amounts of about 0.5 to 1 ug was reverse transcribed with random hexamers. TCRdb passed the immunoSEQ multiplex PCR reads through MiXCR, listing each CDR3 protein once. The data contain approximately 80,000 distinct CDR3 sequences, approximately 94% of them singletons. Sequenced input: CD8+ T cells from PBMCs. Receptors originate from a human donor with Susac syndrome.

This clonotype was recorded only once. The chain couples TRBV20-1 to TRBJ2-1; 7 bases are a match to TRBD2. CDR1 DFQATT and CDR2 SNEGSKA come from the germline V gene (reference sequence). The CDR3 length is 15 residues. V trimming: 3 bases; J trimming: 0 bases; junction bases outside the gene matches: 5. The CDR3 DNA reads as TGCAGTGCTAGTGACACGGGAGGCTCCTACAATGAGCAGTTCTTC. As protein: CSASDTGGSYNEQFF.

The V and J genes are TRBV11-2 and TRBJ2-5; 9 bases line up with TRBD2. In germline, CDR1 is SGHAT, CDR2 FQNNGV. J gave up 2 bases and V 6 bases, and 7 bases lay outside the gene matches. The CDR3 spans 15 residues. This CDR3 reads CASSKRTSVQETQYF. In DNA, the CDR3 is TGTGCCAGCAGTAAGAGGACTAGCGTACAAGAGACCCAGTACTTC. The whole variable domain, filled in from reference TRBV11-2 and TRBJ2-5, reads EAGVAQSPRYKIIEKRQSVAFWCNPISGHATLYWYQQILGQGPKLLIQFQNNGVVDDSQLPKDRFSAERLKGVDSTLKIQPAKLEDSAVYLCASSKRTSVQETQYFGPGTRLLVL.

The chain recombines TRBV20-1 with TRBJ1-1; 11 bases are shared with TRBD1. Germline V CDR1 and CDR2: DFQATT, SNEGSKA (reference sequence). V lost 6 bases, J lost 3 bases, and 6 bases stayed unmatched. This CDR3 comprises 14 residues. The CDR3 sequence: CSARDRGMYTEAFF. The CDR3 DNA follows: TGCAGTGCCAGGGACAGGGGGATGTACACTGAAGCTTTCTTT.

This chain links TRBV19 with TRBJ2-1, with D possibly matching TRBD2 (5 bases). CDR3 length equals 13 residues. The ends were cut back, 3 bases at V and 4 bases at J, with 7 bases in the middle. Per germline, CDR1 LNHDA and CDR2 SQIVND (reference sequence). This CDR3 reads CASSIRTYNEQFF. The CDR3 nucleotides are TGTGCCAGTAGTATTCGGACTTACAATGAGCAGTTCTTC.

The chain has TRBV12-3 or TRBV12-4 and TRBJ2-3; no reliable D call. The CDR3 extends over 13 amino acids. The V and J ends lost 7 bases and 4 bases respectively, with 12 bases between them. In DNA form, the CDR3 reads TGTGCCAGCACCTTATCGGGCCCAGATACGCAGTATTTT. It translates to CASTLSGPDTQYF.

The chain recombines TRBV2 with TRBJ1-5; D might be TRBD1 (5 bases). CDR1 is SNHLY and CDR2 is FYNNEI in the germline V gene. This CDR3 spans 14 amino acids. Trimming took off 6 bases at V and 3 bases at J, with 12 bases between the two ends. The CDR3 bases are TGTGCCAGCAGCGCTCAGGGATTCAATCAGCCCCAGCATTTT. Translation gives CASSAQGFNQPQHF.

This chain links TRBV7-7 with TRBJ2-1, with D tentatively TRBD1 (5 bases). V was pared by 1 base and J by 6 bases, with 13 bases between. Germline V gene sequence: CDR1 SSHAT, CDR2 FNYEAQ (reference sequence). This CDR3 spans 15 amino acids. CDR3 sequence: CASSLGGAYGNEQFF. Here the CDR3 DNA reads TGTGCCAGCAGCTTAGGTGGGGCTTATGGCAATGAGCAGTTCTTC.

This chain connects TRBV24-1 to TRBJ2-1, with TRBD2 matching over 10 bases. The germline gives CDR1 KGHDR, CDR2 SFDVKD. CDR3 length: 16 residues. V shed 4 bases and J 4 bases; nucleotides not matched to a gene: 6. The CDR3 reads CATSDSGLALYNEQFF. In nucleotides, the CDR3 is TGTGCCACCAGTGACTCGGGACTAGCGCTGTACAATGAGCAGTTCTTC.

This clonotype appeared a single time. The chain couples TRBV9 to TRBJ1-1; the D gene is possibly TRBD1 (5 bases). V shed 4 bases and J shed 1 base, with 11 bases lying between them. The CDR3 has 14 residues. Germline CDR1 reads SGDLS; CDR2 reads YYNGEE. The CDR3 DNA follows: TGTGCCAGCAGCCCTCGGGGGGAGAACACTGAAGCTTTCTTT. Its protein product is CASSPRGENTEAFF.

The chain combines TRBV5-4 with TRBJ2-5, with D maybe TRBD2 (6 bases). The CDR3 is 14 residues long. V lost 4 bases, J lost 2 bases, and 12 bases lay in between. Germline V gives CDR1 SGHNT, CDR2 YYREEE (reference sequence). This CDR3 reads CASSGRGMQETQYF. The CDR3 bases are TGTGCCAGCAGCGGGCGGGGCATGCAAGAGACCCAGTACTTC.

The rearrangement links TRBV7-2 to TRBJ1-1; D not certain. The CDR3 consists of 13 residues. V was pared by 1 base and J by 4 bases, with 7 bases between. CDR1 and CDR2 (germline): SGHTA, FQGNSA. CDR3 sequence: CASSLGRVTEAFF. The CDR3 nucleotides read TGTGCCAGCAGCTTAGGTCGGGTCACTGAAGCTTTCTTT.

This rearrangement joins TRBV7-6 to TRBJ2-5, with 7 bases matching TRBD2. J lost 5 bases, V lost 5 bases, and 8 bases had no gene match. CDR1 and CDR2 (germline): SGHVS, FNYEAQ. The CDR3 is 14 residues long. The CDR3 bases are TGTGCCAGCAGCCCTGGGAGGGGCCTGGAGACCCAGTACTTC. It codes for CASSPGRGLETQYF.